This T cell receptor (beta chain) was sequenced during a study of neurological immune-mediated disorders. Study-wide findings and caveats: Because no CDR3 amino acid sequences were shared across subjects by expanded clones, private repertoires were suggested in all groups. Patients with HTLV-1-associated myelopathy had the highest level of TCR clonal expansion, whereas patients with multiple sclerosis had the lowest level, falling beneath the level found in healthy controls.

The CDR3 contains 14 residues. The germline gives CDR1 MGHRA, CDR2 YSYEKL. Trimming stripped 0 bases from V and 5 bases from J, with 10 bases between. The cDNA was generated through 5'RACE incorporating 10-nucleotide random UMIs. One entry per CDR3 protein results from TCRdb running MiXCR on the 5' RACE reads. The sample shows 55,000 to 70,000 distinct CDR3 sequences, under 5.5% of them seen only once. In its sample, this clonotype was seen many times. Its antigen is unidentified. J is TRBJ1-1 and V is TRBV4-1; D uncertain. The receptor was isolated from a woman aged 50 to 60 with multiple sclerosis. Sequenced sample: PBMCs. For the CDR3, the DNA is TGCGCCAGCAGCCAAGAAAGGGCAGGAACTGAAGCTTTCTTT. This sequence encodes CASSQERAGTEAFF.